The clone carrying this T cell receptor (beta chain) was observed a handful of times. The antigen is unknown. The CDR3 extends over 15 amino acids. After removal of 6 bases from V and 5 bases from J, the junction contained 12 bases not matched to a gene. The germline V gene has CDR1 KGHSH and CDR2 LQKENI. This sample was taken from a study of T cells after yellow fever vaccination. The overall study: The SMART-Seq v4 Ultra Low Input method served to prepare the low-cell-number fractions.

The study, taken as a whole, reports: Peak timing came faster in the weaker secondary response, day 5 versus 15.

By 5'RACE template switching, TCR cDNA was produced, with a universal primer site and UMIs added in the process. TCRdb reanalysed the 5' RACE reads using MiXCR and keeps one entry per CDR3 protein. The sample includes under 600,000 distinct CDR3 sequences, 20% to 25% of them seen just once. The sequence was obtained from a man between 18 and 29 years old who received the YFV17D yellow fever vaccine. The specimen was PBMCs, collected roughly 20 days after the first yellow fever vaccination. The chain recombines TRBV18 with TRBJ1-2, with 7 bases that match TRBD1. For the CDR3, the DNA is TGTGCCAGCTCCCTGGAGGCGACAGGGACATATGGCTACACCTTC. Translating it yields CASSLEATGTYGYTF. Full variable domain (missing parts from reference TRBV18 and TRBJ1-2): NAGVMQNPRHLVRRRGQEARLRCSPMKGHSHVYWYRQLPEEGLKFMVYLQKENIIDESGMPKERFSAEFPKEGPSILRIQQVVRGDSAAYFCASSLEATGTYGYTFGSGTRLTVV.